This TCR beta chain was documented in a study of shared clonotypes between healthy human individuals. Study in general: The plates for each donor numbered three CD4 naive, three CD4 memory, two CD8 naive and one CD8 memory.

Comments on this clone: The antigen is undetermined.

The CDR3 covers 13 residues. V was clipped by 6 bases and J by 5 bases; unmatched bases: 5. The germline V gene encodes CDR1 MNHEY and CDR2 SVGAGI. Method: immunoSEQ multiplex PCR; TCRdb's copy keeps in-frame clones and lacks some. Here the sample spans over a million clones, 95% to 97% being singletons. Overall study findings and caveats: The sole specimen, blood, was sampled, and tissue repertoires likely differ. Estimated richness was generally greater in naive than memory subsets. Generation of non-shared clonotypes was less probable than generation of clonotypes shared by all four donors.

This chain connects TRBV6-5 to TRBJ1-1, with 8 bases identical to TRBD1. Sequencing used naive CD4+ T cells sorted from blood. The subset was: CD45RA+ positively selected. This clonotype was obtained from a man aged 25-40 years in good health. The CDR3 DNA reads as TGTGCCAGCAGACAGGGGGTAGGGACTGAAGCTTTCTTT. It encodes CASRQGVGTEAFF.